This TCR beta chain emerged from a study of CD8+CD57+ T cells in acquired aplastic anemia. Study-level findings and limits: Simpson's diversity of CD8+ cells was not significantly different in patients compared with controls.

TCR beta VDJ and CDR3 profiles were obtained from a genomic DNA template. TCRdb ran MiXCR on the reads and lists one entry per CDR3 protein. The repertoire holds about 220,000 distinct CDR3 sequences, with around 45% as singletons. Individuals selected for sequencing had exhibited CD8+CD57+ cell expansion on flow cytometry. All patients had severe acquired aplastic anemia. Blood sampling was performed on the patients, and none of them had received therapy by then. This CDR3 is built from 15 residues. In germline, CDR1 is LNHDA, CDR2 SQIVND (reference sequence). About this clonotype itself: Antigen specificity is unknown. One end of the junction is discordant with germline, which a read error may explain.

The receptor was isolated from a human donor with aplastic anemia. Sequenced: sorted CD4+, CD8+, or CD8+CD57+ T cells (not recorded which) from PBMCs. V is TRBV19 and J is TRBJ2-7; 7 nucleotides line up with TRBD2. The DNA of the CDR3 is TGTGTCAGTAGTATAGGTCGCGGGAGAACCTACGAGCAGTACTTC. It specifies CVSSIGRGRTYEQYF.